These 26 T cell receptor beta chains were sequenced from one sample in a study of blood T cell repertoires in COVID-19 (TCRdb year 2020). Libraries were built with the immunoSEQ multiplex PCR assay. Here the immuneACCESS table is served through TCRdb, limited to in-frame sequences with V and J called. Missing clones are a known gap in these copies; in checked studies unresolved V genes cover under half, and the rest lacks a known reason. The sample yields about 140,000 clones; roughly 85% were counted once. The ten largest clones take up 2.5% to 3% of the sample. What was sequenced was peripheral blood. All receptors come from a man aged 50-60 years with acute or convalescent COVID-19.

This clone was seen more than once but under ten times. This may be a read error: a much more frequent sequence differs by one nucleotide. The chain recombines TRBV25-1 with TRBJ1-5; the D is unclear. Germline CDR1 is MGHDK and CDR2 is SYGVNS. V was trimmed by 4 bases and J by 0 bases, leaving 7 bases between them. There are 14 residues in the CDR3. Written as DNA, the CDR3 is TGTGCCAGCAGTGGGGGAGATAGCAATCAGCCCCAGCATTTT. Translated: CASSGGDSNQPQHF. The entire variable domain, with the rest obtained from reference TRBV25-1 and TRBJ1-5, is as follows: EADIYQTPRYLVIGTGKKITLECSQTMGHDKMYWYQQDPGMELHLIHYSYGVNSTEKGDLSSESTVSRIRTEHFPLTLESARPSHTSQYLCASSGGDSNQPQHFGDGTRLSIL.

V is TRBV5-5 and J is TRBJ2-3, with TRBD2 as a possible D gene (5 bases). The CDR3 consists of 16 residues. Germline values: CDR1 SGHKS, CDR2 YYEKEE (reference sequence). V shed 2 bases and J shed 1 base, with 14 bases lying between them. The CDR3 region is CASSFYGGRGTDTQYF. The CDR3 nucleotides are TGTGCCAGCAGCTTTTACGGCGGGCGAGGCACAGATACGCAGTATTTT.

This clone was seen once. The CDR3 nucleotides read TGTGCCAGCAGTTCCGTATGGGGCGGGAAGGGGAAGGTGCAGTACTTC. Translating it yields CASSSVWGGKGKVQYF. The chain has TRBV27 and TRBJ2-7; tentative D call: TRBD2 (6 bases). V was cut by 4 bases and J by 9 bases, with 25 bases left in between. CDR3 length equals 16 residues. Germline V gene lookup returns CDR1 MNHEY and CDR2 SMNVEV (reference sequence).

The chain carries TRBV13 and TRBJ2-2, with unresolved D. The CDR3 is 13 amino acids. V lost 6 bases and J lost 6, with 11 bases in between. CDR1 PRHDT and CDR2 FYEKMQ come from the germline V gene (reference sequence). CDR3 amino acids: CASRRDWAGELFF. The CDR3 bases are TGTGCCAGCAGACGTGACTGGGCCGGGGAGCTGTTTTTT.

This chain uses TRBV11-3 with TRBJ2-2; D gene uncertain. Trimming cost V 4 bases and J 1 base, with 4 bases left between them. Germline V gives CDR1 SGHNT, CDR2 YENEEA. The CDR3 runs to 13 residues. The CDR3 loop is CASSSGNTGELFF. The DNA of the CDR3 is TGTGCCAGCAGCTCGGGGAACACCGGGGAGCTGTTTTTT.

The chain uses TRBV11-1 and TRBJ1-1; D ambiguous. Trimming shortened V by 0 bases and J by 1 base, and 9 bases separated the two germline ends. Germline-derived CDR1 and CDR2 are SGHAT and FQDESV (reference sequence). CDR3 length: 15 amino acids. This CDR3 is CASSLALAGNTEAFF. CDR3 sequence (DNA): TGTGCCAGCAGCTTAGCGTTGGCGGGGAACACTGAAGCTTTCTTT. Combining the CDR3 with reference TRBV11-1 and TRBJ1-1 gives the whole variable domain EAEVAQSPRYKITEKSQAVAFWCDPISGHATLYWYRQILGQGPELLVQFQDESVVDDSQLPKDRFSAERLKGVDSTLKIQPAELGDSAMYLCASSLALAGNTEAFFGQGTRLTVV.

V gene TRBV28 combines with J gene TRBJ1-6; D perhaps matches TRBD1 (6 bases). The CDR3 extends over 16 amino acids. Trimming shortened V by 7 bases and J by 7 bases, and 20 bases separated the two germline ends. CDR1 is MDHEN and CDR2 is SYDVKM in the germline V gene. CDR3 region: CASTPGGPRGNSPLHF. Written as DNA, the CDR3 is TGTGCCAGCACCCCCGGGGGGCCCAGGGGCAATTCACCCCTCCACTTT.

This CDR3 is CASSPYSAEGQQYF. CDR3 nucleotide sequence: TGTGCCAGCAGCCCATATAGTGCTGAGGGCCAGCAGTACTTC. The chain recombines TRBV9 with TRBJ2-7; possible D gene TRBD2, 5 bases. This CDR3 comprises 14 residues. V lost 4 bases and J 8 bases, leaving 19 bases between the germline ends. Germline assignment: CDR1 SGDLS and CDR2 YYNGEE. Filled out from reference TRBV9 and TRBJ2-7, the complete variable domain reads DSGVTQTPKHLITATGQRVTLRCSPRSGDLSVYWYQQSLDQGLQFLIQYYNGEERAKGNILERFSAQQFPDLHSELNLSSLELGDSALYFCASSPYSAEGQQYFGPGTRLTVT.

The chain has TRBV27 and TRBJ1-5; maybe TRBD1 (5 bases). The germline V gene encodes CDR1 MNHEY and CDR2 SMNVEV (reference sequence). Trimming removed 3 bases at V and 4 bases at J, with 10 bases between. This CDR3 spans 14 amino acids. The CDR3 is CASSFGAENQPQHF. CDR3 in DNA: TGTGCCAGCAGTTTTGGGGCAGAAAATCAGCCCCAGCATTTT.

The J gene is TRBJ1-3, the V gene TRBV4-2; TRBD1 matches 8 bases. The CDR3 is made up of 15 amino acids. CDR1 and CDR2 (germline): LGHNA, YNFKEQ. The junction had 3 bases not matched to a gene; V was cut back by 3 bases and J by 2 bases. Written as DNA, the CDR3 is TGTGCCAGCAGCCAGACAGGGGACGCTGGAAACACCATATATTTT. Protein: CASSQTGDAGNTIYF.

In this sample, this clone turned up once. The chain joins TRBV28 to TRBJ2-1; possible D gene TRBD2, 5 bases. Germline V lookup: CDR1 MDHEN, CDR2 SYDVKM. The CDR3 spans 15 residues. V was pared by 2 bases and J by 6 bases, with 14 bases between. DNA of the CDR3: TGTGCCAGCAGTTTAGGGAGAAGTTGGCGCAATGAGCAGTTCTTC. Its translation: CASSLGRSWRNEQFF. The variable domain in full, with the rest retrieved from reference TRBV28 and TRBJ2-1, is DVKVTQSSRYLVKRTGEKVFLECVQDMDHENMFWYRQDPGLGLRLIYFSYDVKMKEKGDIPEGYSVSREKKERFSLILESASTNQTSMYLCASSLGRSWRNEQFFGPGTRLTVL.

The chain uses TRBV27 and TRBJ1-2; 7 bases fit TRBD1. Germline V gene data show CDR1 as MNHEY and CDR2 as SMNVEV (reference sequence). Trimming cost V 4 bases and J 4 bases; bases outside gene matches: 12. The CDR3 has 16 residues. As DNA, the CDR3 is TGTGCCAGCAGTTCCATCTTACAGGGGACCGGCTATGGCTACACCTTC. Encoded protein: CASSSILQGTGYGYTF.

V gene TRBV7-9 combines with J gene TRBJ2-7; 9 positions match TRBD2. The germline CDR1 and CDR2 sequences are SEHNR and FQNEAQ (reference sequence). The CDR3 runs 15 residues. J lost 5 bases, V lost 5 bases, and 10 bases had no gene match. The CDR3 region has the DNA TGTGCCAGCAGCGTTCTAGCGGGACTAACCAACGAGCAGTACTTC. This sequence encodes CASSVLAGLTNEQYF.

The V call is TRBV2, the J call TRBJ1-2; D remains ambiguous. V was pared by 8 bases and J by 3 bases, with 7 bases between. The V gene's germline CDR1 is SNHLY and CDR2 FYNNEI. CDR3 length: 11 residues. CDR3 residues: CASGGDYGYTF. DNA of the CDR3: TGTGCCAGCGGCGGGGACTATGGCTACACCTTC.

This sequence joins TRBV5-1 and TRBJ2-7; 12 nucleotides line up with TRBD2. This CDR3 is 15 amino acids long. The V gene's germline CDR1 is SGHRS and CDR2 YFSETQ. Losses at the gene ends were 4 bases for V and 7 bases for J; bases not matched to a gene: 9. CDR3 loop: CASSPGGLAGREQYF. The DNA for the CDR3 is TGCGCCAGCAGCCCAGGCGGACTAGCGGGGCGTGAGCAGTACTTC.

The chain has TRBV3-1 (or the pseudogene TRBV3-2) and TRBJ2-5; 11 bases are a match to TRBD2. The germline V gene encodes CDR1 LGHDT and CDR2 YNNKEL (reference sequence). V trimming: 5 bases; J trimming: 3 bases; junction bases outside the gene matches: 8. This CDR3 comprises 16 residues. The CDR3 coding sequence is TGTGCCAGCAGCTACAGACTAGCGGGGTCGGAAGAGACCCAGTACTTC. Its protein product is CASSYRLAGSEETQYF.

This sequence joins TRBV2 and TRBJ1-3, with D possibly being TRBD1 (6 bases). This CDR3 is 13 amino acids long. Trimming shortened V by 11 bases and J by 5 bases, and 16 bases separated the two germline ends. CDR1 is SNHLY and CDR2 is FYNNEI in the germline V gene. CDR3 amino acids: CAGAQGIRNTIYF. The CDR3 DNA follows: TGTGCCGGGGCCCAGGGGATTCGAAACACCATATATTTT.

This clone was detected a few times. The chain couples TRBV3-1 (or the pseudogene TRBV3-2) to TRBJ2-5, with a tentative D call TRBD2 (7 bases). The V gene lost 3 bases and the J gene lost 2 bases, with 16 bases spanning the gap. CDR1 LGHDT and CDR2 YNNKEL come from the germline V gene (reference sequence). The CDR3 totals 16 residues. CDR3: CASSHWEGGGQETQYF. In DNA, the CDR3 is TGTGCCAGCAGCCATTGGGAAGGGGGGGGACAAGAGACCCAGTACTTC.

The rearrangement uses TRBV7-9 and TRBJ2-3; 10 bases are shared with TRBD2. The ends lost 5 bases at V and 2 bases at J; junction bases unmatched: 4. The CDR3 length is 15 residues. CDR1 is SEHNR and CDR2 is FQNEAQ in the germline V gene (reference sequence). CDR3 sequence reads: CASSITSGITDTQYF. CDR3 coding DNA: TGTGCCAGCAGCATCACTAGCGGGATCACAGATACGCAGTATTTT.

This clone was seen once. The gene calls are TRBV11-2 and TRBJ2-3; D unclear. The CDR3 covers 12 residues. V gave up 5 bases and J gave up 3 bases, with 6 bases separating them. From germline, CDR1 is SGHAT and CDR2 FQNNGV. The CDR3 DNA is TGTGCCAGCAGCCCCTCGACAGATACGCAGTATTTT. This gives the protein CASSPSTDTQYF.

The chain joins TRBV24-1 to TRBJ2-2, with TRBD1 as a possible D gene (6 bases). The CDR3 covers 15 residues. Germline V gene lookup returns CDR1 KGHDR and CDR2 SFDVKD. Trimming cost V 5 bases and J 4 bases, with 13 bases left between them. CDR3 sequence: CATSALGHSTGELFF. CDR3 DNA: TGTGCCACCAGTGCCTTGGGACATTCCACCGGGGAGCTGTTTTTT.

The chain recombines TRBV11-3 with TRBJ2-7, with D maybe TRBD1 (7 bases). This CDR3 contains 14 residues. CDR1 is SGHNT, CDR2 YENEEA, per germline. V was shortened by 6 bases and J by 0 bases, with 12 bases between the two germline ends. The CDR3 protein is CASRRQGLSYEQYF. The CDR3 DNA is TGTGCCAGCAGAAGACAGGGACTCTCCTACGAGCAGTACTTC.

The gene calls are TRBV24-1 and TRBJ1-4; 8 bases map to TRBD1. Germline V lookup: CDR1 KGHDR, CDR2 SFDVKD. V shed 2 bases and J 8 bases; nucleotides not matched to a gene: 6. The CDR3 has 15 amino acids. CDR3 amino acids: CATSDSTGGGEKLFF. CDR3 coding DNA: TGTGCCACCAGTGATTCAACAGGGGGAGGCGAAAAACTGTTTTTT.

This clone has more than one count but fewer than ten. The rearrangement joins TRBV5-1 to TRBJ2-6; D is perhaps TRBD1 (5 bases). Germline CDR1 is SGHRS and CDR2 is YFSETQ. The V end lost 2 bases, the J end lost 1 base, and 10 bases lay between the germline ends. There are 16 residues in the CDR3. Here the CDR3 DNA reads TGCGCCAGCAGCTTTGGCAGGGTGTCTGGGGCCAACGTCCTGACTTTC. Translation: CASSFGRVSGANVLTF.

This chain uses TRBV29-1 with TRBJ1-3; unclear D gene. The CDR3 is 14 amino acids. Trimming cost V 5 bases and J 0 bases, with 11 bases left between them. Germline CDR1 SQVTM, CDR2 ANQGSEA. CDR3 sequence reads: CSVNTLSSGNTIYF. The CDR3 DNA is TGCAGCGTTAATACGCTATCCTCTGGAAACACCATATATTTT.

The CDR3 bases are TGTGCCAGCAGCGTATATTTTGGTGTATGGGGGCGAGAGAACTACGAGCAGTACTTC. Its protein product is CASSVYFGVWGRENYEQYF. The rearrangement links TRBV9 to TRBJ2-7; TRBD1 might be the D (6 bases). Germline V gene sequence: CDR1 SGDLS, CDR2 YYNGEE. This CDR3 comprises 19 residues. The ends were cut back, 1 base at V and 3 bases at J, with 26 bases in the middle.